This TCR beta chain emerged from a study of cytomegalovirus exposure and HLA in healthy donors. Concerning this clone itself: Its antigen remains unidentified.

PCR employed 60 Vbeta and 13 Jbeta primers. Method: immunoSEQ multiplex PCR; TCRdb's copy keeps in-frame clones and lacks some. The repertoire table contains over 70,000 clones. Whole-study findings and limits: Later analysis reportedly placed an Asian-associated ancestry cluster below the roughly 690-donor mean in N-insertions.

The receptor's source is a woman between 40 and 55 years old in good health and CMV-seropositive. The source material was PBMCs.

The CDR3 here is CASSEFVNTEAFF. The CDR3, as DNA: TGTGCCAGCAGTGAATTCGTGAACACTGAAGCTTTCTTT. The gene calls are TRBV25-1 and TRBJ1-1, with no clear D. Trimming took 1 base from V and 0 from J, leaving 3 bases between them. Germline loops: CDR1 MGHDK, CDR2 SYGVNS. The CDR3 covers 13 residues.